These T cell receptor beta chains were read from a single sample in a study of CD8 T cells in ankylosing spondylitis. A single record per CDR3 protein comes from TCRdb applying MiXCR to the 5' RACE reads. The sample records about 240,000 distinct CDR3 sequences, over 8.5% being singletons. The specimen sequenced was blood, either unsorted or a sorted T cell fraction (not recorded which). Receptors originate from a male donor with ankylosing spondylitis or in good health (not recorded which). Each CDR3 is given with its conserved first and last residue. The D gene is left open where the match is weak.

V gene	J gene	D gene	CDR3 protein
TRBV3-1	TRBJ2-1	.	CASSQVGGAAEQFF
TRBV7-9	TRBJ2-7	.	CASSGQLNPYEQYF
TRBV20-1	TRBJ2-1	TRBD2	CSARDTAGGYNEQFF
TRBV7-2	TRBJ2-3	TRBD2	CASSRSGRWPDTQYF
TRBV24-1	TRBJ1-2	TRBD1	CATSTQGEGYTF
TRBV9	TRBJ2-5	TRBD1	CASSVGQAITVETQYF
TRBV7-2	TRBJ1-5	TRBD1	CASSGDRNQPQHF
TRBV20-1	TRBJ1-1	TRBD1	CSARGGQTSTEAFF
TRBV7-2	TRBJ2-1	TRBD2	CASSLDGGGNEQFF
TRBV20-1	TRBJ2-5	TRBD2	CSARDTSGFETQYF
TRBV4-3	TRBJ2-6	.	CASSSGRVSGANVLTF
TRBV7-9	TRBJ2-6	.	CASSPSVGATGANVLTF
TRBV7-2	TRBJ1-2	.	CASSLAGMKGYGYTF
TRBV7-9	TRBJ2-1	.	CASSLAGFSYNEQFF
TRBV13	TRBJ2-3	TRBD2	CASRTSGGQNTQYF
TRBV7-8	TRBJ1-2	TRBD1	CASSFTGGSGYGYTF
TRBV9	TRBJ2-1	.	CASSVSHGRPEQFF
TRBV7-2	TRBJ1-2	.	CASSLASADPRYGYTF
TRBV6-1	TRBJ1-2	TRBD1	CASTTQGGGSYGYTF
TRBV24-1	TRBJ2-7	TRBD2	CATSGSPGLAGEQYF
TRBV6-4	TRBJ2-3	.	CASSAGFSSTDTQYF
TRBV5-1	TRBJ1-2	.	CASSPVGRPGNGYTF
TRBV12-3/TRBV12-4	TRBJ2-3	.	CASSLASTPDTQYF
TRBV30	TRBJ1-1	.	CAWSVPYAEAFF
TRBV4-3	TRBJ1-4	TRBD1	CASSQGGGTATRKLFF
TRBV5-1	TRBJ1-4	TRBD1	CASSAGTGGEKLFF
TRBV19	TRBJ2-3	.	CASRPGPADTQYF
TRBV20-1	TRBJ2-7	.	CSASGDGSGEQYF